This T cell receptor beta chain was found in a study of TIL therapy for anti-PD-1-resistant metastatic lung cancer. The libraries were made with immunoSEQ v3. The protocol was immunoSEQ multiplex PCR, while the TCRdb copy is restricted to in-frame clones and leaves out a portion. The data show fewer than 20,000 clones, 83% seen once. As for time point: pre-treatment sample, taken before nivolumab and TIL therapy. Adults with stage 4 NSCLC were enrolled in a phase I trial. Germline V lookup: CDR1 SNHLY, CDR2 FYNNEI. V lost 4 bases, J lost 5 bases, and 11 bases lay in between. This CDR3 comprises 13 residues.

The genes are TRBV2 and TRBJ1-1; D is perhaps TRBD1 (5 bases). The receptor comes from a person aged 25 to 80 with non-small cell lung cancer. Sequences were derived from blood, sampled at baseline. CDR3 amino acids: CASSARGVTEAFF. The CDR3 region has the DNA TGTGCCAGCAGTGCCCGGGGGGTAACTGAAGCTTTCTTT.